These 7 T cell receptor beta chains share one sample of origin, sequenced in a study of blood T cell repertoires in COVID-19. Assay: immunoSEQ multiplex PCR; the TCRdb copy retains only in-frame clones and omits some. The data show about 46,000 clones, with 85% to 90% seen just once and 3% to 3.5% held by the top ten. Source material: PBMCs or T cells enriched from blood (not recorded which). These receptors all stem from a woman in her forties or fifties who had recovered from COVID-19.

The count of this clone is one. This chain connects TRBV19 to TRBJ1-1; TRBD1 matches at 7 bases. V trimming: 9 bases; J trimming: 4 bases; junction bases outside the gene matches: 17. This CDR3 is built from 16 residues. The germline V gene has CDR1 LNHDA and CDR2 SQIVND (reference sequence). The CDR3 spells CASAPSGTVWGTEAFF. CDR3 nucleotide sequence: TGTGCCAGCGCACCCTCCGGGACAGTATGGGGCACTGAAGCTTTCTTT.

The V call is TRBV27, the J call TRBJ2-6; D not resolved. This CDR3 comprises 14 residues. The V gene lost 6 bases and the J gene lost 4 bases, with 10 bases spanning the gap. Germline values: CDR1 MNHEY, CDR2 SMNVEV (reference sequence). The CDR3 here is CASRPLSGANVLTF. CDR3 coding DNA: TGTGCCAGCAGGCCACTGTCGGGGGCCAACGTCCTGACTTTC.

The J gene is TRBJ2-7, the V gene TRBV9; TRBD1 agrees at 9 bases. CDR1 is SGDLS, CDR2 YYNGEE, per germline. Germline trimming cut 1 base from V and 5 bases from J; bases unmatched to any gene: 7. The CDR3 sequence is 15 residues long. The CDR3 sequence is CASSVWDRATHEQYF. The CDR3 bases are TGTGCCAGCAGCGTATGGGACAGGGCAACCCACGAGCAGTACTTC. The full variable domain, completed using reference TRBV9 and TRBJ2-7, is DSGVTQTPKHLITATGQRVTLRCSPRSGDLSVYWYQQSLDQGLQFLIQYYNGEERAKGNILERFSAQQFPDLHSELNLSSLELGDSALYFCASSVWDRATHEQYFGPGTRLTVT.

Regarding this clone: One junction end disagrees with the germline gene, perhaps due to a read error. This chain joins TRBV6-2 or TRBV6-3 and TRBJ1-5, with D possibly TRBD1 on 6 matching bases. CDR3 length equals 16 residues. CDR1 and CDR2 from the germline V gene are MNHEY and SVGEGT. CDR3 DNA sequence: TGTGCCAGCAGTTACATACAGGGACGCGGCAACCAGCCCCAGCATTTT. Translation: CASSYIQGRGNQPQHF.

A word on this clone: One end of the junction is discordant with germline, which a read error may explain. This sequence joins TRBV3-1 (or the pseudogene TRBV3-2) and TRBJ1-4; 8 bases fit TRBD1. Germline CDR1 reads LGHDT; CDR2 reads YNNKEL (reference sequence). The CDR3 runs to 15 residues. For the CDR3, the DNA is TGTGCCAGCAGCCAAGCAGGGGGCGCGAATGGAAAACTGTTTTTT. It specifies CASSQAGGANGKLFF.

The chain couples TRBV19 to TRBJ1-5; perhaps TRBD1 as D (5 bases). The germline V and J ends were trimmed by 5 bases and 5 bases, with 19 bases remaining between them. Germline V gives CDR1 LNHDA, CDR2 SQIVND (reference sequence). The CDR3 extends over 16 amino acids. The CDR3, as DNA: TGTGCCAGTAGTCCTTTTCACTCCGGAGGGGATCAGCCCCAGCATTTT. Its translation is CASSPFHSGGDQPQHF.

The chain employs TRBV11-3 and TRBJ2-2, with D perhaps matching TRBD1 (6 bases). From germline, CDR1 is SGHNT and CDR2 YENEEA. V was cut by 5 bases and J by 0 bases, with 13 bases left in between. The CDR3 runs 16 residues. CDR3 loop: CASSPRGTPNTGELFF. The DNA for the CDR3 is TGTGCCAGCAGCCCCCGAGGGACACCGAACACCGGGGAGCTGTTTTTT.